These 11 T cell receptor beta chains originate from one sample sequenced in a study of blood T cell repertoires in COVID-19. The repertoire was sequenced with immunoSEQ multiplex PCR; TCRdb's copy has only in-frame clones and lacks some. Among 90,000 to 140,000 clones listed, 80% to 85% were seen once. The sequencing sample was made of peripheral blood. Every receptor here comes from an elderly man with acute or convalescent COVID-19.

This clone turned up a few times. The chain uses TRBV2 and TRBJ1-1, with D possibly matching TRBD1 (6 bases). This CDR3 is built from 15 residues. CDR1 is SNHLY, CDR2 FYNNEI, per germline. The V end lost 5 bases, the J end lost 3 bases, and 16 bases lay between the germline ends. CDR3 DNA sequence: TGTGCCAGCAGTATATACAGGGCTCGGGACACTGAAGCTTTCTTT. It specifies CASSIYRARDTEAFF. The variable domain in full, with the rest retrieved from reference TRBV2 and TRBJ1-1, is EPEVTQTPSHQVTQMGQEVILRCVPISNHLYFYWYRQILGQKVEFLVSFYNNEISEKSEIFDDQFSVERPDGSNFTLKIRSTKLEDSAMYFCASSIYRARDTEAFFGQGTRLTVV.

The rearrangement links TRBV5-1 to TRBJ2-2, with 14 bases identical to TRBD2. CDR3 length equals 16 residues. V trimming: 4 bases; J trimming: 4 bases; junction bases outside the gene matches: 3. Germline-derived CDR1 and CDR2 are SGHRS and YFSETQ. CDR3 region: CASSIGLAGGTGELFF. CDR3 sequence (DNA): TGCGCCAGCAGCATCGGACTAGCGGGAGGCACCGGGGAGCTGTTTTTT.

This rearrangement joins TRBV7-9 to TRBJ2-4; weak D call: TRBD1 (5 bases). Per the germline V gene, CDR1 is SEHNR and CDR2 is FQNEAQ (reference sequence). The CDR3 is 14 amino acids. V gave up 5 bases and J gave up 8 bases, with 16 bases separating them. CDR3 protein: CASSPDRKIHIQYF. The DNA of the CDR3 is TGTGCCAGCAGCCCCGACAGAAAGATTCACATTCAGTACTTC. Full variable domain (missing parts from reference TRBV7-9 and TRBJ2-4): DTGVSQNPRHKITKRGQNVTFRCDPISEHNRLYWYRQTLGQGPEFLTYFQNEAQLEKSRLLSDRFSAERPKGSFSTLEIQRTEQGDSAMYLCASSPDRKIHIQYFGAGTRLSVL.

This clone occurred once. The V call is TRBV4-2, the J call TRBJ2-3; no clear D. Germline-derived CDR1 and CDR2 are LGHNA and YNFKEQ. Trimming took off 4 bases at V and 0 bases at J, with 11 bases between the two ends. The CDR3 totals 15 residues. The CDR3 region has the DNA TGTGCCAGCAGCCCAAAGAGTCTGAGCACAGATACGCAGTATTTT. Translated, it gives CASSPKSLSTDTQYF.

This chain joins TRBV19 and TRBJ1-1; D is uncertain. V was trimmed by 4 bases and J by 8 bases, leaving 8 bases between them. This CDR3 comprises 11 residues. Germline V gene sequence: CDR1 LNHDA, CDR2 SQIVND (reference sequence). The CDR3 loop is CASSRELEAFF. CDR3 coding DNA: TGTGCCAGTAGTAGGGAGCTAGAAGCTTTCTTT.

V gene TRBV5-4 combines with J gene TRBJ2-3; tentative D call: TRBD2 (6 bases). The CDR3 runs 16 residues. V lost 4 bases to trimming and J lost 0 bases, with 15 bases between them. Germline loops: CDR1 SGHNT, CDR2 YYREEE (reference sequence). CDR3 sequence (DNA): TGTGCCAGCAGCCACGCGGGGAGGCCTAGCACAGATACGCAGTATTTT. This gives the protein CASSHAGRPSTDTQYF.

The J gene is TRBJ1-4, the V gene TRBV28, with D unresolved. CDR3 length: 13 residues. Germline CDR1 and CDR2: MDHEN and SYDVKM. Trimming stripped 8 bases from V and 2 bases from J, with 9 bases between. The CDR3: CASGYGTNEKLFF. In DNA, the CDR3 is TGTGCCAGCGGGTACGGGACTAATGAAAAACTGTTTTTT.

The chain carries TRBV5-1 and TRBJ2-5, with TRBD1 identical over 8 bases. CDR3 length equals 15 residues. J gave up 4 bases and V 4 bases, and 9 bases lay outside the gene matches. CDR1 and CDR2 from the germline V gene are SGHRS and YFSETQ. For the CDR3, the DNA is TGCGCCAGCAGCCGATTCGGACAGGGAGGAGAGACCCAGTACTTC. Translating gives CASSRFGQGGETQYF.

The chain couples TRBV27 to TRBJ1-5, with D possibly matching TRBD1 (5 bases). This CDR3 comprises 15 residues. From germline, CDR1 is MNHEY and CDR2 SMNVEV (reference sequence). V shed 4 bases and J shed 1 base, with 11 bases lying between them. The CDR3 region has the DNA TGTGCCAGCAGTTGGGGGACTGGCAGCAATCAGCCCCAGCATTTT. This translates into CASSWGTGSNQPQHF.

The chain has TRBV6-2 or TRBV6-3 and TRBJ1-6, with a possible D match to TRBD1 (5 bases). CDR3 size: 15 residues. Germline loops: CDR1 MNHEY, CDR2 SVGEGT. Trimming pared 4 bases from V and 2 bases from J, leaving 9 bases between. CDR3 bases: TGTGCCAGCAGTTTACAGGCAGCCTATAATTCACCCCTCCACTTT. Translation gives CASSLQAAYNSPLHF.

The chain is built from TRBV7-9 and TRBJ2-5; D might be TRBD2 (7 bases). Germline CDR1 is SEHNR and CDR2 is FQNEAQ (reference sequence). This CDR3 spans 14 amino acids. Trimming stripped 2 bases from V and 6 bases from J, with 13 bases between. The CDR3 protein is CASSLTGGQKTQYF. DNA of the CDR3: TGTGCCAGCAGCTTAACCGGGGGGCAGAAGACCCAGTACTTC.